This TCR beta chain was documented in a study of cytotoxic CD8 clonotypes in ibrutinib-treated CLL. Study-level information: Of the patients, 11 were relapsed/refractory, under 16 treatment-naive and fewer than 18 IGHV unmutated. Response was recorded as partial in roughly 25 patients and complete in 2; at median roughly 70 months, around 15 remained remitted and about 12 had progressed. Study findings and constraints: Baseline-level clonality went beyond age-matched healthy donors and moved in step with circulating CD8+ T-cell counts.

Concerning this clone itself: Its matching antigen is unknown.

The germline V and J ends were trimmed by 4 bases and 0 bases, with 11 bases remaining between them. This CDR3 has 15 residues. Germline V gene lookup returns CDR1 SGHRS and CDR2 YFSETQ. Sequencing was designed to attain a depth spanning 1 in 200,000 to 1 in 1 million T cells. The repertoire was sequenced with immunoSEQ multiplex PCR; TCRdb's copy has only in-frame clones and lacks some. The sample records some 290,000 clones, roughly 80% being singletons. The source of this sequence is a human donor with chronic lymphocytic leukemia. Sample: PBMCs, taken before ibrutinib treatment. This chain links TRBV5-1 with TRBJ2-1; D may be TRBD1 (5 bases). The CDR3 here is CASSPTARSYNEQFF. CDR3 sequence (DNA): TGCGCCAGCAGCCCGACAGCCCGCTCCTACAATGAGCAGTTCTTC.